This T cell receptor beta chain is from a study of T cell responses to AZD1222 COVID-19 vaccine. Repertoires were generated with immunoSEQ multiplex PCR, while TCRdb's copy carries only in-frame clones and drops some. The sample holds around 110,000 clones, about 88% seen once. The CDR3 sequence is 15 residues long. V gave up 1 base and J gave up 7 bases, with 14 bases separating them. Germline CDR1 reads SGHTA; CDR2 reads FQGNSA. The source material was peripheral blood, sampled on day 0 of AZD1222 vaccination. The source is an adult in good health. The genes are TRBV7-2 and TRBJ1-5, with D possibly matching TRBD1 (6 bases). Written as DNA, the CDR3 is TGTGCCAGCAGCTTAGGGATACAGGGAAGACAGCCCCAGCATTTT. Translated: CASSLGIQGRQPQHF.